A selection of T cell receptor beta chains follows, all from one sample in a study of CD8 T cells in Susac syndrome. TCRdb recomputed calls from the immunoSEQ multiplex PCR reads with MiXCR, one row per CDR3 protein. In the table there are 200,000 or so distinct CDR3 sequences, roughly 92% of which are singletons. Sequencing was carried out using CD8+ T cells from PBMCs. All receptors come from a human donor with multiple sclerosis. Both conserved end residues are trimmed from each CDR3. Each record gives: clone size, V gene, J gene, CDR3 protein. Clone size, where shown, is once, few, many, or a class for clones that have expanded.

>.|TRBV9|TRBJ2-7
ASSPHRGGQGGYEQY
>once|TRBV12-3/TRBV12-4|TRBJ2-1
ASSLGDAMQF
>.|TRBV4-1|TRBJ2-7
ASSPRDRGNEQY
>.|TRBV20-1|TRBJ1-5
SVHSAQGRQPQH
>.|TRBV6-6|TRBJ2-5
ASSRELAQETQY
>.|TRBV5-4|TRBJ2-5
ASSFDHPETQY
>.|TRBV15|TRBJ1-6
ATSRVQGANSPLH
>.|TRBV12-3/TRBV12-4|TRBJ2-1
ASTPWRLAGNEQF
>.|TRBV7-9|TRBJ2-7
ASSSGGQGPVRHEQY
>.|TRBV7-9|TRBJ1-2
ASSLTTGDGYT